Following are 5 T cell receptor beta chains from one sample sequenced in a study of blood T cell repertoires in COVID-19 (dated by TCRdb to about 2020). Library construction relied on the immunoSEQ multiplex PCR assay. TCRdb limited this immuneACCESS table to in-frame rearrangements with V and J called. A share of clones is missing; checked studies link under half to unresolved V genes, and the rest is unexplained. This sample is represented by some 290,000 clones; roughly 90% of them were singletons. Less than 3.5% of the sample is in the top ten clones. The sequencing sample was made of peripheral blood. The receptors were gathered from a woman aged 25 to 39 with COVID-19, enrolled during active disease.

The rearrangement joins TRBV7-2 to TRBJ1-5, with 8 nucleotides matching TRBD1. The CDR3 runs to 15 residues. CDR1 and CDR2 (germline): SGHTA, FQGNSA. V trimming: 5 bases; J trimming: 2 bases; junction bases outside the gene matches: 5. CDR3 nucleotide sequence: TGTGCCAGCAGCCCCGGGACAGGCGGCAATCAGCCCCAGCATTTT. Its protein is CASSPGTGGNQPQHF.

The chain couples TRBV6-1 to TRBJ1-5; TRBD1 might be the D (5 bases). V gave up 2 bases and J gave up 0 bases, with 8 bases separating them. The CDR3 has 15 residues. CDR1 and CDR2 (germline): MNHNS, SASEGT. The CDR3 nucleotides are TGTGCCAGCAGTGAAACAGGATATAGCAATCAGCCCCAGCATTTT. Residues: CASSETGYSNQPQHF.

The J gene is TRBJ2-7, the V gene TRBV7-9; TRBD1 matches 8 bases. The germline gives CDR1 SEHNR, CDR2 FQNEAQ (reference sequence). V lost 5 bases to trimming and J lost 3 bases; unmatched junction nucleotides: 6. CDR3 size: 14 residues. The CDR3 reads CASSPGTGGYEQYF. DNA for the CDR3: TGTGCCAGCAGCCCCGGGACAGGCGGCTACGAGCAGTACTTC.

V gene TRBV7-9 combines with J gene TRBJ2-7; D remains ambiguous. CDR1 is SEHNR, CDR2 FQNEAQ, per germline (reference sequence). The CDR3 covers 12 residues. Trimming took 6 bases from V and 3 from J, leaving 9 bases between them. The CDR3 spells CASSFGDYEQYF. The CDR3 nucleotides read TGTGCCAGCAGTTTTGGAGACTACGAGCAGTACTTC.

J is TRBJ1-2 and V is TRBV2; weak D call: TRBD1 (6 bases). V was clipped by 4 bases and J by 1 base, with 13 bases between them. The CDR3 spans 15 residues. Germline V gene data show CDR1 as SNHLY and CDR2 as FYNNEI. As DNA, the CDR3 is TGTGCCAGCAGTGGGAACAGGGATAGTAACTATGGCTACACCTTC. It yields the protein CASSGNRDSNYGYTF.